Following are 21 T cell receptor beta chains from one sample sequenced in a study of technical replicates of blood from a few donors (dated by TCRdb to 2016 to 2017). The library relied on the immunoSEQ multiplex PCR assay. The table was pulled from immuneACCESS by TCRdb, which kept in-frame rearrangements only. Such tables lose some clones; where checked, under half of the loss comes from unresolved V genes, and the rest has no known cause. The sample includes roughly 62,000 clones, with around nine tenths observed a single time. 4.8% of the sample lies in the top ten. Sequencing was carried out using PBMCs. The receptors derive from a human donor in good health. Some clones in this sample may be carry-over from other donors' samples.

This clone was seen only a few times. The chain employs TRBV6-1 and TRBJ1-2; 9 nucleotides align to TRBD1. This CDR3 has 14 residues. The trim removed 4 bases at V and 6 bases at J, leaving 6 bases unmatched. In germline, CDR1 is MNHNS, CDR2 SASEGT. CDR3 in amino acids: CASSVGQGRHGYTF. The CDR3 DNA is TGTGCCAGCAGTGTCGGACAGGGGAGGCATGGCTACACCTTC.

The chain links TRBV4-3 to TRBJ2-5; possibly TRBD1 for D (6 bases). From germline, CDR1 is LGHNA and CDR2 YSLEER. V was trimmed by 5 bases and J by 0 bases, leaving 7 bases between them. CDR3 length: 13 amino acids. CDR3 sequence (DNA): TGCGCCAGCAGCAGGGGGTACCAAGAGACCCAGTACTTC. Encoded protein: CASSRGYQETQYF.

The V call is TRBV19, the J call TRBJ2-5, with 8 positions matching TRBD2. V dropped 4 bases and J dropped 5; count of bases not matched to a gene: 3. CDR3 size: 13 residues. CDR1 and CDR2 (germline): LNHDA, SQIVND (reference sequence). The CDR3 protein is CASSKREPETQYF. Written as DNA, the CDR3 is TGTGCCAGTAGTAAGCGGGAGCCGGAGACCCAGTACTTC.

The rearrangement joins TRBV7-9 to TRBJ2-7; no reliable D call. V was shortened by 0 bases and J by 2 bases, with 8 bases between the two germline ends. The CDR3 consists of 14 residues. Germline CDR1 is SEHNR and CDR2 is FQNEAQ (reference sequence). The CDR3 coding sequence is TGTGCCAGCAGCTTAGCTAGCCTCCCCTACGAGCAGTACTTC. Amino acids: CASSLASLPYEQYF.

A remark on this clone: This CDR3 is also generated by other DNA sequences in the sample. The V call is TRBV6-5, the J call TRBJ2-5, with D perhaps TRBD2 (7 bases). V shed 2 bases and J shed 5 bases, with 15 bases lying between them. Germline lookup yields CDR1 MNHEY and CDR2 SVGAGI. The length of the CDR3 is 15 residues. The CDR3 DNA is TGTGCCAGCAGTTACCGGGGGGCCTCCGGTGAGACCCAGTACTTC. The encoded protein is CASSYRGASGETQYF.

This clone has a single count. This chain joins TRBV29-1 and TRBJ2-3; TRBD2 matches at 11 bases. Germline CDR1 reads SQVTM; CDR2 reads ANQGSEA. With 6 bases clipped from V and 2 bases from J, the junction kept 4 bases outside the gene matches. This CDR3 contains 14 residues. CDR3: CSVATSGDTDTQYF. CDR3 nucleotides: TGCAGCGTAGCGACTAGCGGGGACACAGATACGCAGTATTTT.

This rearrangement joins TRBV7-9 to TRBJ2-1; the D is unclear. V gave up 3 bases and J gave up 3 bases, with 15 bases separating them. From germline, CDR1 is SEHNR and CDR2 FQNEAQ (reference sequence). The CDR3 totals 16 residues. The CDR3 coding sequence is TGTGCCAGCAGCTTCTCCGGTACTTCTAACTACAATGAGCAGTTCTTC. This encodes CASSFSGTSNYNEQFF.

The CDR3 protein is CASAGTVYNEQFF. The CDR3 DNA is TGTGCCAGTGCCGGGACAGTATACAATGAGCAGTTCTTC. J is TRBJ2-1 and V is TRBV19; 7 nucleotides align to TRBD1. The germline V gene has CDR1 LNHDA and CDR2 SQIVND (reference sequence). V was clipped by 8 bases and J by 4 bases; unmatched bases: 5. This CDR3 region has 13 residues.

The chain joins TRBV2 to TRBJ2-3; TRBD2 might be the D (7 bases). The CDR3 has 15 amino acids. In germline, CDR1 is SNHLY, CDR2 FYNNEI. V lost 7 bases and J 2 bases, leaving 16 bases between the germline ends. The CDR3 reads CASTRWGGATDTQYF. CDR3 bases: TGTGCCAGCACCAGATGGGGGGGGGCCACAGATACGCAGTATTTT.

This sequence joins TRBV16 and TRBJ1-5, with a possible D match to TRBD1 (5 bases). Germline CDR1 and CDR2: KGHSY and FQNENV. The CDR3 loop spans 16 amino acids. V lost 4 bases and J lost 0, with 13 bases in between. The CDR3 sequence: CASSPNPRDSNQPQHF. The CDR3 DNA sequence: TGTGCCAGCAGCCCCAACCCCAGGGATAGCAATCAGCCCCAGCATTTT.

V gene TRBV7-2 combines with J gene TRBJ1-1; maybe TRBD1 (6 bases). Germline V gene lookup returns CDR1 SGHTA and CDR2 FQGNSA. CDR3 size: 15 residues. The V gene lost 5 bases and the J gene lost 4 bases, with 17 bases spanning the gap. The CDR3: CASSPPGGVFTEAFF. CDR3 bases: TGTGCCAGCAGCCCCCCGGGGGGCGTATTCACTGAAGCTTTCTTT.

The V gene is TRBV6-5, the J gene TRBJ1-2; D may be TRBD1 (6 bases). Trimming stripped 6 bases from V and 8 bases from J, with 22 bases between. Germline values: CDR1 MNHEY, CDR2 SVGAGI. This CDR3 is 15 amino acids long. The CDR3 DNA reads TGTGCCAGCAGCCCGGACAGTTCAAGTGTCTCCGGCTACACCTTC. Its protein product is CASSPDSSSVSGYTF.

The chain employs TRBV6-5 and TRBJ2-2; TRBD2 matches at 10 bases. Per the germline V gene, CDR1 is MNHEY and CDR2 is SVGAGI. CDR3 length: 16 residues. The junction had 6 bases not matched to a gene; V was cut back by 0 bases and J by 8 bases. The DNA of the CDR3 is TGTGCCAGCAGTTACTCGGGACTAGCGATGTCAGGGGAGCTGTTTTTT. Its protein product is CASSYSGLAMSGELFF.

This clone was detected only once. The chain couples TRBV4-2 to TRBJ1-2; TRBD1 is a possible D gene (5 bases). The germline V and J ends were trimmed by 0 bases and 4 bases, with 9 bases remaining between them. CDR1 LGHNA and CDR2 YNFKEQ come from the germline V gene. This CDR3 is built from 14 residues. CDR3 residues: CASSQDLQGYGYTF. CDR3 DNA: TGTGCCAGCAGCCAAGATCTGCAGGGCTATGGCTACACCTTC.

The chain carries TRBV4-2 and TRBJ2-5, with 13 bases matching TRBD2. The V gene's germline CDR1 is LGHNA and CDR2 YNFKEQ. V gave up 0 bases and J gave up 10 bases; unmatched junction bases: 8. The CDR3 consists of 16 residues. The CDR3 sequence is CASSQDLTSGGLGQYF. In DNA form, the CDR3 reads TGTGCCAGCAGCCAAGATCTGACTAGCGGGGGGTTGGGCCAGTACTTC.

This rearrangement joins TRBV7-9 to TRBJ1-1, with 10 bases fitting TRBD1. This CDR3 contains 14 residues. Germline values: CDR1 SEHNR, CDR2 FQNEAQ (reference sequence). J was trimmed by 5 bases and V by 5 bases; bases with no gene match: 5. CDR3 sequence (DNA): TGTGCCAGCAGCCTGGGACAGGGGATGACTGAAGCTTTCTTT. Its protein product is CASSLGQGMTEAFF.

The chain uses TRBV30 and TRBJ2-2, with D tentatively TRBD2 (6 bases). Germline CDR1 reads GTSNPN; CDR2 reads SVGIG (reference sequence). The CDR3 is made up of 16 amino acids. Trimming took 0 bases from V and 0 from J, leaving 11 bases between them. DNA for the CDR3: TGTGCCTGGAGTGTGGGTTGGGGGGCGAACACCGGGGAGCTGTTTTTT. Translation gives CAWSVGWGANTGELFF.

The chain uses TRBV6-5 and TRBJ2-7; 7 bases fit TRBD2. CDR1 MNHEY and CDR2 SVGAGI come from the germline V gene. V lost 2 bases and J lost 2; bases outside the gene matches: 6. The CDR3 contains 15 residues. DNA of the CDR3: TGTGCCAGCAGTTACAGGCTGGGAGGGACCTACGAGCAGTACTTC. Amino acid sequence: CASSYRLGGTYEQYF.

The V and J genes are TRBV19 and TRBJ2-3, with TRBD2 matching 11 bases. This CDR3 comprises 17 residues. The ends lost 4 bases at V and 4 bases at J; junction bases unmatched: 10. The germline gives CDR1 LNHDA, CDR2 SQIVND (reference sequence). CDR3 region: CASSTPGLAGGADTQYF. The CDR3 nucleotides are TGTGCCAGTAGTACTCCAGGACTAGCGGGTGGAGCAGATACGCAGTATTTT.

The V call is TRBV7-6, the J call TRBJ2-7; TRBD2 agrees at 11 bases. The CDR3 has 15 amino acids. Germline CDR1 and CDR2: SGHVS and FNYEAQ. The V segment lost 6 bases and the J segment 4 bases; nucleotides outside the gene matches: 8. The CDR3 region has the DNA TGTGCCAGCAGTTCCGGGACTAGCGGAGGGTACGAGCAGTACTTC. Translated, it gives CASSSGTSGGYEQYF.

This chain uses TRBV18 with TRBJ1-2, with a possible D match to TRBD1 (6 bases). V dropped 3 bases and J dropped 4 bases, with 9 bases sitting between them. Germline CDR1 reads KGHSH; CDR2 reads LQKENI. The CDR3 is 13 residues long. The DNA for the CDR3 is TGTGCCAGCTCACCGGACAGCGCCTATGGCTACACCTTC. Its translation is CASSPDSAYGYTF.